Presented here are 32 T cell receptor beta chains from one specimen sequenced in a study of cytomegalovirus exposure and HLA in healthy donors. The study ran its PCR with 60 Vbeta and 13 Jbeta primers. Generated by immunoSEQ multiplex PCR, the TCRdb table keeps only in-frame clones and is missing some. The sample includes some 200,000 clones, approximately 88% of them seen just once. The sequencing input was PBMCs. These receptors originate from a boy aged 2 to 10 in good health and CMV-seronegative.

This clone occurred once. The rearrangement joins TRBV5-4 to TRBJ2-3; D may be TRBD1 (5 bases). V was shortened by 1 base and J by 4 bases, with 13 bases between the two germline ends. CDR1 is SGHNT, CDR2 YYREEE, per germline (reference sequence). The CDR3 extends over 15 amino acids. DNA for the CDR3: TGTGCCAGCAGCTTGAAGGGGCCGGGCGCAGATACGCAGTATTTT. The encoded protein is CASSLKGPGADTQYF. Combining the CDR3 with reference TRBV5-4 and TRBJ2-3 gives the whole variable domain ETGVTQSPTHLIKTRGQQVTLRCSSQSGHNTVSWYQQALGQGPQFIFQYYREEENGRGNFPPRFSGLQFPNYSSELNVNALELDDSALYLCASSLKGPGADTQYFGPGTRLTVL.

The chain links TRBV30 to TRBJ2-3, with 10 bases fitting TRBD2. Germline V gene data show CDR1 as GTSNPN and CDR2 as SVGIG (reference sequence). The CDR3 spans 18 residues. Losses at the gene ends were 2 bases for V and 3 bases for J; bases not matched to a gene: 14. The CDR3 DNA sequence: TGTGCCTGGAGTCCCACTTCTAGCGGGAGAATCAGGACAGATACGCAGTATTTT. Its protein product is CAWSPTSSGRIRTDTQYF. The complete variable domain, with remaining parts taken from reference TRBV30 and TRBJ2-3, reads SQTIHQWPATLVQPVGSPLSLECTVEGTSNPNLYWYRQAAGRGLQLLFYSVGIGQISSEVPQNLSASRPQDRQFILSSKKLLLSDSGFYLCAWSPTSSGRIRTDTQYFGPGTRLTVL.

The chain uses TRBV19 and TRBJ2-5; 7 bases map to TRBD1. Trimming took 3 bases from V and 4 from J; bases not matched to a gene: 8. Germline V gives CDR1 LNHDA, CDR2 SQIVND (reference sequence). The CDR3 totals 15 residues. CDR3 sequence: CASSIASQGIETQYF. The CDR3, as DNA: TGTGCCAGTAGTATCGCCTCACAGGGGATAGAGACCCAGTACTTC.

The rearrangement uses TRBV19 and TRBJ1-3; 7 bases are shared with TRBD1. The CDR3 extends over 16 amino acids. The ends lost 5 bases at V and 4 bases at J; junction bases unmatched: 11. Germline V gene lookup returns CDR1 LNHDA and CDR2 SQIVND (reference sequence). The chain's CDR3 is CASSGGTGTAGNTIYF. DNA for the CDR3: TGTGCCAGTAGTGGGGGAACCGGGACAGCGGGAAACACCATATATTTT.

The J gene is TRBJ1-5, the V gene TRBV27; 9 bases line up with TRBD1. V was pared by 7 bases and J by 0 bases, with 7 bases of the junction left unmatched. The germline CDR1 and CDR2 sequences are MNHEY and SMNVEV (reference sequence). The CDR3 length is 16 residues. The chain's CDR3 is CASNPGQGYSNQPQHF. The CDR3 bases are TGTGCCAGCAACCCGGGACAGGGCTATAGCAATCAGCCCCAGCATTTT.

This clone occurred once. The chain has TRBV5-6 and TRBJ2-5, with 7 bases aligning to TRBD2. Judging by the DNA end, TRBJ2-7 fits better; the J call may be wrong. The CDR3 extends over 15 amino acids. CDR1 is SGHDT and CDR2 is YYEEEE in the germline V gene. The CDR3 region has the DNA TGTGCCAGCAGCTTCGGCGGGACTATAGCCTACGAGCAGTACTTC. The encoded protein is CASSFGGTIAYEQYF.

Here the CDR3 reads CASSGTATNEKLFF. The CDR3 nucleotides are TGTGCCAGCAGCGGGACAGCAACTAATGAAAAACTGTTTTTT. The chain links TRBV14 to TRBJ1-4; 7 nucleotides line up with TRBD1. J was trimmed by 0 bases and V by 5 bases; bases with no gene match: 0. The CDR3 spans 14 residues. Germline values: CDR1 SGHDN, CDR2 FVKESK.

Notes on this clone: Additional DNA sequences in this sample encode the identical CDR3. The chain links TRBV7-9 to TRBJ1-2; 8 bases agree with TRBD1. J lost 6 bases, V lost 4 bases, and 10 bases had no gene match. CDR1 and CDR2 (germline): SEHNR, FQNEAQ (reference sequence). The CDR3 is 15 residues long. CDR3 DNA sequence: TGTGCCAGCAGCTGGGAGTCGGACAGGGTTAATGGCTACACCTTC. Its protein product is CASSWESDRVNGYTF.

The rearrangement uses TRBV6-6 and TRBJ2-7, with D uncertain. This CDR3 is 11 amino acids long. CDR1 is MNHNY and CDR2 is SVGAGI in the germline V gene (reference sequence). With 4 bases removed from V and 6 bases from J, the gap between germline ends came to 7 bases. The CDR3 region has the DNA TGTGCCAGCAGTTCAACGCGCGAGCAGTACTTC. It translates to CASSSTREQYF.

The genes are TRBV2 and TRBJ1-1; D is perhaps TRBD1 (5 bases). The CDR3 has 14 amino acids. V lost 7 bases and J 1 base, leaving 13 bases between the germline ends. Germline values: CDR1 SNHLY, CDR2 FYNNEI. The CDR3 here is CASTPFRANTEAFF. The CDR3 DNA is TGTGCCAGCACGCCCTTCAGGGCGAACACTGAAGCTTTCTTT.

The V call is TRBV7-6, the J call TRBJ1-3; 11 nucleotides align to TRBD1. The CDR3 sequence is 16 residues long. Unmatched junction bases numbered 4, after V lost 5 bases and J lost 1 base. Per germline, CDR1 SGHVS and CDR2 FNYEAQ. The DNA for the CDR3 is TGTGCCAGCAGCCCCGGGACAGGGGGTTCTGGAAACACCATATATTTT. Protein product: CASSPGTGGSGNTIYF.

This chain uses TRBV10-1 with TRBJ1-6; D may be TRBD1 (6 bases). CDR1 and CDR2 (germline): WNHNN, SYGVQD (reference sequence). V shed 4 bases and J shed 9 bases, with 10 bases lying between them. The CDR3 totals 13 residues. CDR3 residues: CASSGGQGSPLHF. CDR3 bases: TGCGCCAGCAGTGGGGGGCAAGGTTCACCCCTCCACTTT.

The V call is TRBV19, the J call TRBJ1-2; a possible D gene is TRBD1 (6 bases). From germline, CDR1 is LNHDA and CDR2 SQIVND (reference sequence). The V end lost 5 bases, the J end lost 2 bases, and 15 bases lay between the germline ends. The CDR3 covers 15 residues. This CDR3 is CASSPSTGPNYGYTF. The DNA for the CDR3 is TGTGCCAGTAGTCCTTCCACAGGGCCGAACTATGGCTACACCTTC.

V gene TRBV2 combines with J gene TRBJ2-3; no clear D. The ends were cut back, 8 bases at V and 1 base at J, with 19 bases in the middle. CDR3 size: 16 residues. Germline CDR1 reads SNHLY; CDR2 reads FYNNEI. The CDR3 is CASSAWAESGTDTQYF. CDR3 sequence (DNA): TGTGCCAGCTCTGCTTGGGCCGAGAGTGGCACAGATACGCAGTATTTT.

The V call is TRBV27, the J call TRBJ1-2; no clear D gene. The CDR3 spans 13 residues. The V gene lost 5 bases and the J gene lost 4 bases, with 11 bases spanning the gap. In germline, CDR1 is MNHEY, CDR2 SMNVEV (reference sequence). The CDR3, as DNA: TGTGCCAGCAGTCCGGGCCTAGCCTATGGCTACACCTTC. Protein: CASSPGLAYGYTF.

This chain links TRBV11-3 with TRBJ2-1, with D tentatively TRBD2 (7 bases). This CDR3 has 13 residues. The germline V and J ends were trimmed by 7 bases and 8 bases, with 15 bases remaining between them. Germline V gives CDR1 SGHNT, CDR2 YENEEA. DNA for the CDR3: TGTGCCAGCACCCCTGGCGGGGGCGATGAGCAGTTCTTC. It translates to CASTPGGGDEQFF.

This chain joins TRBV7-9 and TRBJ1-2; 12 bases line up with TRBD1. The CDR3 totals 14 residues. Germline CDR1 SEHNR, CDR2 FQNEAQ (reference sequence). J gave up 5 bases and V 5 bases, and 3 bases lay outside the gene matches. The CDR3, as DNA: TGTGCCAGCAGCGGGACAGGGGGCGCTTATGGCTACACCTTC. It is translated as CASSGTGGAYGYTF. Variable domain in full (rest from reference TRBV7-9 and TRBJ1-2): DTGVSQNPRHKITKRGQNVTFRCDPISEHNRLYWYRQTLGQGPEFLTYFQNEAQLEKSRLLSDRFSAERPKGSFSTLEIQRTEQGDSAMYLCASSGTGGAYGYTFGSGTRLTVV.

As DNA, the CDR3 is TGTGCCAGCAGCCAAAGACAGGGGGCCATCCAAGAGACCCAGTACTTC. This encodes CASSQRQGAIQETQYF. The chain carries TRBV2 and TRBJ2-5; 10 bases map to TRBD1. V gave up 6 bases and J gave up 1 base; unmatched junction bases: 8. CDR1 is SNHLY and CDR2 is FYNNEI in the germline V gene. The CDR3 is 16 amino acids. The full variable domain, in which reference TRBV2 and TRBJ2-5 provide the parts outside the CDR3, is EPEVTQTPSHQVTQMGQEVILRCVPISNHLYFYWYRQILGQKVEFLVSFYNNEISEKSEIFDDQFSVERPDGSNFTLKIRSTKLEDSAMYFCASSQRQGAIQETQYFGPGTRLLVL.

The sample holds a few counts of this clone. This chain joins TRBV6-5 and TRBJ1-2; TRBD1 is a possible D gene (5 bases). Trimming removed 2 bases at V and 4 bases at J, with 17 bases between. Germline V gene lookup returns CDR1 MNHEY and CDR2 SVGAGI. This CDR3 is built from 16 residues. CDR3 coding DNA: TGTGCCAGCAGTTACCCCGGGGGAGATTCTTTCTATGGCTACACCTTC. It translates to CASSYPGGDSFYGYTF.

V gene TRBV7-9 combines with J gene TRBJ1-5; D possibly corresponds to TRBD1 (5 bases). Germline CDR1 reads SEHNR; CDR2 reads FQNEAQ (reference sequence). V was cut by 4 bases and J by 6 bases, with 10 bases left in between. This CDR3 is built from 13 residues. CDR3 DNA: TGTGCCAGCAGCTCCGGGGGGGGTCAGCCCCAGCATTTT. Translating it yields CASSSGGGQPQHF. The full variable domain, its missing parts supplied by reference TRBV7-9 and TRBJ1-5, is DTGVSQNPRHKITKRGQNVTFRCDPISEHNRLYWYRQTLGQGPEFLTYFQNEAQLEKSRLLSDRFSAERPKGSFSTLEIQRTEQGDSAMYLCASSSGGGQPQHFGDGTRLSIL.

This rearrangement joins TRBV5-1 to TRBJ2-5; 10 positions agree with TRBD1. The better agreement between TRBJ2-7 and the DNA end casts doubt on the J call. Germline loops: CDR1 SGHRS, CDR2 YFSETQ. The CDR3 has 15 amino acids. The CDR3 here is CASSSATGGFYEQYF. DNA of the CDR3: TGCGCCAGCAGCTCGGCGACAGGGGGCTTTTACGAGCAGTACTTC.

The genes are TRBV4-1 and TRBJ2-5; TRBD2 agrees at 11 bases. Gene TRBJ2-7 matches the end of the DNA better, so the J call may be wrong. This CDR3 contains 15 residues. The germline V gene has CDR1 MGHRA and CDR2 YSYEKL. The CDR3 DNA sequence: TGCGCCAGCAGCCAACGACTAGCGGGGCGCTACGAGCAGTACTTC. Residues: CASSQRLAGRYEQYF.

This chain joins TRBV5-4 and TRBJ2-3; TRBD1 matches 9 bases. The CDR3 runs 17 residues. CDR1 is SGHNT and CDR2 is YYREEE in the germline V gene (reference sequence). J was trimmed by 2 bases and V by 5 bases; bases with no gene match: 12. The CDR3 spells CASSPEGTGFFTDTQYF. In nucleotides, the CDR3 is TGTGCCAGCAGTCCAGAGGGGACAGGGTTTTTCACAGATACGCAGTATTTT. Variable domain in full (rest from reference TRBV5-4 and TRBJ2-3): ETGVTQSPTHLIKTRGQQVTLRCSSQSGHNTVSWYQQALGQGPQFIFQYYREEENGRGNFPPRFSGLQFPNYSSELNVNALELDDSALYLCASSPEGTGFFTDTQYFGPGTRLTVL.

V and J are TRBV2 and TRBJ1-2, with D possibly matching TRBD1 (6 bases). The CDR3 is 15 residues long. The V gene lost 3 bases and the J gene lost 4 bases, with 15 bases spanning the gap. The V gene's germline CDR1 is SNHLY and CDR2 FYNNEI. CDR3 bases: TGTGCCAGCAGTGATACCCTGACAGGCCTCTATGGCTACACCTTC. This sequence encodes CASSDTLTGLYGYTF.

The DNA for the CDR3 is TGCAGTGCTCCTCGGGACAGGGTCCCTTTCTTT. It encodes CSAPRDRVPFF. The J gene is TRBJ1-1, the V gene TRBV20-1; the match to TRBD1 covers 9 bases. V shed 5 bases, J shed 12 bases, and the junction held 7 bases outside the gene matches. This CDR3 has 11 amino acids. Germline CDR1 and CDR2: DFQATT and SNEGSKA (reference sequence).

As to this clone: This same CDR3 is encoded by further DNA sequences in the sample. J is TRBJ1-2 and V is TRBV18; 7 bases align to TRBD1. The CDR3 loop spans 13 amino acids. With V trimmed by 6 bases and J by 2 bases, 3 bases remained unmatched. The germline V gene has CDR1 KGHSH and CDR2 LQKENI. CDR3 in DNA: TGTGCCAGCTCTCAGGGACAGAACTATGGCTACACCTTC. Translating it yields CASSQGQNYGYTF. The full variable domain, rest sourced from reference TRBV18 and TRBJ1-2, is NAGVMQNPRHLVRRRGQEARLRCSPMKGHSHVYWYRQLPEEGLKFMVYLQKENIIDESGMPKERFSAEFPKEGPSILRIQQVVRGDSAAYFCASSQGQNYGYTFGSGTRLTVV.

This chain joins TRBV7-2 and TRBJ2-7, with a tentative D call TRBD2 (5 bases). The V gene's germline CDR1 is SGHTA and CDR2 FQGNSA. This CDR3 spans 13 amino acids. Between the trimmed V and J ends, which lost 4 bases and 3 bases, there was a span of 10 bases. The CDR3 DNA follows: TGTGCCAGCAGCTATGGAGAGGGCTACGAGCAGTACTTC. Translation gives CASSYGEGYEQYF.

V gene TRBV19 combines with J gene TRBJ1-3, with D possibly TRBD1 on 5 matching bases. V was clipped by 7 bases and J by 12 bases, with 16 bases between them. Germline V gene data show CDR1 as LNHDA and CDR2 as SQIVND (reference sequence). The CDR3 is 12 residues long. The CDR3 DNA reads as TGTGCCAGTACCCCCGGTAGGGGTTGCATATATTTT. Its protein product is CASTPGRGCIYF.

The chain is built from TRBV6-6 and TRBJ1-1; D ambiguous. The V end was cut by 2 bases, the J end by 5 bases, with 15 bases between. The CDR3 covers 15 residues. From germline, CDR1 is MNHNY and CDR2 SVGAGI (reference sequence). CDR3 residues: CASSYPAIRSTEAFF. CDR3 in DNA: TGTGCCAGCAGTTACCCAGCTATCAGGTCAACTGAAGCTTTCTTT.

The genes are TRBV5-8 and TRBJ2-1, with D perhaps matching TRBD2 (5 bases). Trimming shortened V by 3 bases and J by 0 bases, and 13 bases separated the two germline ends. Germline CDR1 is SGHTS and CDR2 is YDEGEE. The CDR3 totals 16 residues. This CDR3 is CASSSSGALSYNEQFF. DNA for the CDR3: TGTGCCAGCAGCTCAAGCGGAGCCCTCTCCTACAATGAGCAGTTCTTC.

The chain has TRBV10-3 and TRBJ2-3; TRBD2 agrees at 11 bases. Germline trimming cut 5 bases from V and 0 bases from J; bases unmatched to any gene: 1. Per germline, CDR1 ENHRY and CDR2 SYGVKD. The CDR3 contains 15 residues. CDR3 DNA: TGTGCCATCAGTCGACTAGCGGGGAGCACAGATACGCAGTATTTT. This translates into CAISRLAGSTDTQYF.

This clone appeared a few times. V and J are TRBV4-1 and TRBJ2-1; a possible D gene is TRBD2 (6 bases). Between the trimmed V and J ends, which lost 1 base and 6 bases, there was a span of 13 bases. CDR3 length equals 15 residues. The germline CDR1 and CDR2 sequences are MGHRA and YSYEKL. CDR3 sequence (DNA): TGCGCCAGCAGCCAAGTTGCAGGAGCGGGCAATGAGCAGTTCTTC. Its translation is CASSQVAGAGNEQFF.